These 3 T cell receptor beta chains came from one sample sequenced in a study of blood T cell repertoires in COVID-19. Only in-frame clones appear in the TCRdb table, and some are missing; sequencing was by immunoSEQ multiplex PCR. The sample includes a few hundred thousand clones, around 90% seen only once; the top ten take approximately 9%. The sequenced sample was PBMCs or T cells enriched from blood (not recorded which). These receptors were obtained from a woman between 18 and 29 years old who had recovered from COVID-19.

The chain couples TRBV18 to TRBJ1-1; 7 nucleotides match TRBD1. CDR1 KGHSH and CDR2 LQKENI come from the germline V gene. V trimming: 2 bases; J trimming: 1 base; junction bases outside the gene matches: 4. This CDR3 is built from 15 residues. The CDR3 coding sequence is TGTGCCAGCTCACCAACGACAGGGCCGAACACTGAAGCTTTCTTT. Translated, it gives CASSPTTGPNTEAFF.

The CDR3 nucleotides are TGTGCCAGTAGTATCCTCGTCCTGCGGGACACTGAAGCTTTCTTT. The encoded protein is CASSILVLRDTEAFF. The J gene is TRBJ1-1, the V gene TRBV19; D is uncertain. Germline V CDR1 and CDR2: LNHDA, SQIVND (reference sequence). The CDR3 sequence is 15 residues long. V dropped 3 bases and J dropped 3 bases, with 14 bases sitting between them.

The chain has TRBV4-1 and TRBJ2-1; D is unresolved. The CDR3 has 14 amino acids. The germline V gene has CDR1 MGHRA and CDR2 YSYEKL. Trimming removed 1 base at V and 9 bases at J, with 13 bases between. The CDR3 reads CASSQGMSVTEQFF. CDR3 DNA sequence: TGCGCCAGCAGCCAAGGTATGAGCGTAACTGAGCAGTTCTTC.